The 17 T cell receptor beta chains reported below all come from one sample, sequenced in a study of beta chain features in type 1 diabetes. Isolated RNA was reverse transcribed in full, so expressed TCRB transcripts were sequenced. Libraries were prepared by immunoSEQ multiplex PCR; TCRdb keeps only in-frame clonotypes and omits some of them. This sample has more than 150,000 clones, with more than 10% found just once. The sequencing input was central memory CD4+ T cells from blood. These TCRs come from a woman between 18 and 29 years old in good health.

The chain has TRBV29-1 and TRBJ1-5; D unresolved. The V end lost 6 bases, the J end lost 0 bases, and 12 bases lay between the germline ends. Germline CDR1 and CDR2: SQVTM and ANQGSEA. The CDR3 sequence is 14 residues long. CDR3 region: CSVLLGHSNQPQHF. The CDR3 DNA is TGCAGCGTCTTGCTCGGTCATAGCAATCAGCCCCAGCATTTT.

The chain combines TRBV27 with TRBJ2-7; D is uncertain. CDR3 length equals 15 residues. V shed 2 bases and J shed 0 bases, with 11 bases lying between them. In germline, CDR1 is MNHEY, CDR2 SMNVEV (reference sequence). CDR3 in DNA: TGTGCCAGCAGTTTACGCTCGATTAGCTCCTACGAGCAGTACTTC. Its protein product is CASSLRSISSYEQYF.

This chain uses TRBV28 with TRBJ2-3; 8 bases line up with TRBD2. The CDR3 sequence is 19 residues long. The V segment lost 7 bases and the J segment 2 bases; nucleotides outside the gene matches: 20. The germline gives CDR1 MDHEN, CDR2 SYDVKM. The CDR3 bases are TGTGCCAGCATGCAATACATTGGACTGGCGGGAGGCGCCACAGATACGCAGTATTTT. It yields the protein CASMQYIGLAGGATDTQYF. Drawing the rest from reference TRBV28 and TRBJ2-3, the complete variable domain is DVKVTQSSRYLVKRTGEKVFLECVQDMDHENMFWYRQDPGLGLRLIYFSYDVKMKEKGDIPEGYSVSREKKERFSLILESASTNQTSMYLCASMQYIGLAGGATDTQYFGPGTRLTVL.

This clone was recorded a few times. V and J are TRBV4-3 and TRBJ2-4; 11 nucleotides agree with TRBD1. After removal of 0 bases from V and 0 bases from J, the junction contained 7 bases not matched to a gene. CDR1 and CDR2 from the germline V gene are LGHNA and YSLEER. The CDR3 is 19 amino acids. The CDR3 nucleotides are TGCGCCAGCAGCCAAGATTTCGGACAGGGGGCACTAGCCAAAAACATTCAGTACTTC. Protein: CASSQDFGQGALAKNIQYF.

The rearrangement links TRBV12-5 to TRBJ2-5; D is possibly TRBD2 (6 bases). From germline, CDR1 is LGHNT and CDR2 FRNRAP. The germline V and J ends were trimmed by 5 bases and 5 bases, with 12 bases remaining between them. This CDR3 is built from 13 residues. The CDR3 DNA reads as TGTGCTAGTGGTCTCGGGGACTTTGAGACCCAGTACTTC. This sequence encodes CASGLGDFETQYF.

This clone appeared a few times. V gene TRBV5-1 combines with J gene TRBJ1-5; D remains unclear. The CDR3 has 14 amino acids. Germline values: CDR1 SGHRS, CDR2 YFSETQ. The ends were cut back, 4 bases at V and 2 bases at J, with 10 bases in the middle. The CDR3 is CASSIMAGNQPQHF. CDR3 DNA sequence: TGCGCCAGCAGCATCATGGCGGGCAATCAGCCCCAGCATTTT.

The chain couples TRBV4-1 to TRBJ2-1; 9 nucleotides align to TRBD2. In germline, CDR1 is MGHRA, CDR2 YSYEKL. The CDR3 length is 16 residues. The V and J ends lost 3 bases and 8 bases, in that order; junction bases with no gene match: 11. In nucleotides, the CDR3 is TGCGCCAGCAGCCATGGCCACGGGACTAGCCACGATGAGCAGTTCTTC. Translating gives CASSHGHGTSHDEQFF.

The chain is built from TRBV28 and TRBJ2-7; tentative D call: TRBD1 (5 bases). This CDR3 spans 13 amino acids. The V and J ends lost 7 bases and 4 bases respectively, with 14 bases between them. Per germline, CDR1 MDHEN and CDR2 SYDVKM. CDR3 nucleotide sequence: TGTGCCAGCACCCTTTCCCAGGGTTACGAGCAGTACTTC. It codes for CASTLSQGYEQYF.

The chain combines TRBV5-1 with TRBJ1-1; 10 bases align to TRBD1. CDR3 length equals 15 residues. In germline, CDR1 is SGHRS, CDR2 YFSETQ. V was clipped by 0 bases and J by 3 bases; unmatched bases: 2. CDR3 residues: CASSLGGQGYTEAFF. The CDR3 region has the DNA TGCGCCAGCAGCTTGGGGGGACAGGGGTACACTGAAGCTTTCTTT.

The chain uses TRBV2 and TRBJ2-7, with D possibly being TRBD2 (5 bases). CDR3 length: 14 residues. The ends were cut back, 6 bases at V and 4 bases at J, with 16 bases in the middle. Germline V gene data show CDR1 as SNHLY and CDR2 as FYNNEI. In DNA form, the CDR3 reads TGTGCCAGCAGCACTATAGCCCGAGGGTACGAGCAGTACTTC. It is translated as CASSTIARGYEQYF.

This clone was seen more than once but under ten times. The CDR3 sequence is CASTKTGVQGYTF. CDR3 nucleotides: TGTGCCAGCACCAAGACCGGGGTGCAAGGCTACACCTTC. The rearrangement links TRBV27 to TRBJ1-2, with no clear D. In germline, CDR1 is MNHEY, CDR2 SMNVEV (reference sequence). The germline V and J ends were trimmed by 7 bases and 8 bases, with 17 bases remaining between them. CDR3 size: 13 residues.

The chain has TRBV14 and TRBJ1-2; D is ambiguous. Looked up from germline, CDR1 is SGHDN and CDR2 is FVKESK. The CDR3 runs 14 residues. Trimming pared 0 bases from V and 9 bases from J, leaving 14 bases between. CDR3 nucleotide sequence: TGTGCCAGCAGCCAAGATATAGGCAGAGGAAGCTACACCTTC. Encoded protein: CASSQDIGRGSYTF.

This chain joins TRBV7-2 and TRBJ1-5, with a tentative D call TRBD1 (5 bases). The CDR3 has 12 residues. Germline V gene lookup returns CDR1 SGHTA and CDR2 FQGNSA. Trimming stripped 3 bases from V and 9 bases from J, with 9 bases between. CDR3 nucleotides: TGTGCCAGCAGCTTGGCCCAGGGGCCCCAGCATTTT. Its translation is CASSLAQGPQHF. Full variable domain (missing parts from reference TRBV7-2 and TRBJ1-5): GAGVSQSPSNKVTEKGKDVELRCDPISGHTALYWYRQSLGQGLEFLIYFQGNSAPDKSGLPSDRFSAERTGGSVSTLTIQRTQQEDSAVYLCASSLAQGPQHFGDGTRLSIL.

CDR3 sequence (DNA): TGCAGTGCGAGACAGGGCAAGACCCAGTACTTC. Protein sequence: CSARQGKTQYF. J is TRBJ2-5 and V is TRBV20-1, with 7 nucleotides matching TRBD1. Trimming cost V 6 bases and J 6 bases; bases outside gene matches: 4. The CDR3 totals 11 residues. The germline gives CDR1 DFQATT, CDR2 SNEGSKA (reference sequence).

This clone was seen more than once but under ten times. The V and J genes are TRBV5-4 and TRBJ2-6; 7 nucleotides match TRBD1. Germline trimming cut 5 bases from V and 0 bases from J; bases unmatched to any gene: 17. The CDR3 loop spans 20 amino acids. The germline CDR1 and CDR2 sequences are SGHNT and YYREEE (reference sequence). The CDR3 loop reads CASRRRQGRIVDSGANVLTF. CDR3 DNA: TGTGCCAGCAGACGAAGACAGGGACGGATCGTTGACTCTGGGGCCAACGTCCTGACTTTC. The whole variable domain, remainder taken from reference TRBV5-4 and TRBJ2-6, is ETGVTQSPTHLIKTRGQQVTLRCSSQSGHNTVSWYQQALGQGPQFIFQYYREEENGRGNFPPRFSGLQFPNYSSELNVNALELDDSALYLCASRRRQGRIVDSGANVLTFGAGSRLTVL.

This clone was seen more than once but under ten times. V usage is TRBV7-9 and J usage is TRBJ1-1; D gene ambiguous. The length of the CDR3 is 15 residues. V gave up 4 bases and J gave up 8 bases, with 20 bases separating them. The germline V gene has CDR1 SEHNR and CDR2 FQNEAQ (reference sequence). The CDR3 DNA reads TGTGCCAGCAGCTCAAGGACGGGAACCACCCAGGAAGCTTTCTTT. This encodes CASSSRTGTTQEAFF.

This clone was detected ten times or more. The chain combines TRBV29-1 with TRBJ2-5, with D possibly TRBD2 on 5 matching bases. The CDR3 is made up of 12 amino acids. The germline V gene has CDR1 SQVTM and CDR2 ANQGSEA. With 4 bases removed from V and 7 bases from J, the gap between germline ends came to 13 bases. The CDR3 here is CSVARGEGTQYF. Written as DNA, the CDR3 is TGCAGCGTTGCGCGAGGAGAGGGGACCCAGTACTTC.